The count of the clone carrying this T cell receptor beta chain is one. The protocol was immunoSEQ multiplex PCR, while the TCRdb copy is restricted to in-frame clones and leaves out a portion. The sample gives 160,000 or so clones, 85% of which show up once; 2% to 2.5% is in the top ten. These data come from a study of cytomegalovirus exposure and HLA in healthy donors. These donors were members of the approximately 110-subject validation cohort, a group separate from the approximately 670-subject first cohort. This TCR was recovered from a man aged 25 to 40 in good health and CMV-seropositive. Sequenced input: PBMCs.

The CDR3 sequence is CASSLSGTGGFYNEQFF. The CDR3 coding sequence is TGCGCCAGCAGCTTATCCGGGACAGGGGGCTTTTACAATGAGCAGTTCTTC. The J gene is TRBJ2-1, the V gene TRBV5-1; TRBD1 matches at 12 bases. The CDR3 is 17 amino acids. Losses at the gene ends were 2 bases for V and 4 bases for J; bases not matched to a gene: 7. In germline, CDR1 is SGHRS, CDR2 YFSETQ.